The next 17 T cell receptor beta chains were all read from a single sample in a study of T cells after posttransplantation cyclophosphamide. A marrow graft followed busulfan-fludarabine conditioning, with cyclophosphamide on days +3 and +4. Data came from immunoSEQ multiplex PCR; TCRdb stores just in-frame clones and leaves some out. In total the sample includes approximately 1,800 clones, none of them seen once. The sequences come from PBMCs, collected around 35 days after allogeneic stem cell transplant with posttransplant cyclophosphamide. These TCRs come from a female patient between 55 and 75 years old who received an allogeneic stem cell transplant from a related donor and was CMV-positive. Some T cells may be provided by the graft donor.

This clone was recorded many times. This chain connects TRBV19 to TRBJ2-7, with 9 bases aligning to TRBD2. The CDR3 is 13 amino acids. V trimming: 7 bases; J trimming: 2 bases; junction bases outside the gene matches: 3. From germline, CDR1 is LNHDA and CDR2 SQIVND (reference sequence). As DNA, the CDR3 is TGTGCCAGTACTCCTAGCGGGACCTACGAGCAGTACTTC. Protein product: CASTPSGTYEQYF.

This clone is classed as medium-sized. V and J are TRBV5-6 and TRBJ1-4, with 7 bases matching TRBD1. Germline V gene sequence: CDR1 SGHDT, CDR2 YYEEEE. V lost 2 bases, J lost 0 bases, and 1 base stayed unmatched. CDR3 length: 15 residues. CDR3 sequence (DNA): TGTGCCAGCAGCTTAACAGGGGCAACTAATGAAAAACTGTTTTTT. This gives the protein CASSLTGATNEKLFF.

There are many counts of this clone. This chain links TRBV5-1 with TRBJ2-5; 8 nucleotides line up with TRBD2. The CDR3 sequence is 13 residues long. Germline trimming cut 5 bases from V and 5 bases from J; bases unmatched to any gene: 5. In germline, CDR1 is SGHRS, CDR2 YFSETQ. CDR3 sequence: CASSRGGRETQYF. In DNA, the CDR3 is TGCGCCAGCAGTCGGGGGGGAAGGGAGACCCAGTACTTC.

The table lists this clone with many counts. This rearrangement joins TRBV30 to TRBJ1-5; TRBD1 agrees at 9 bases. Germline V gene lookup returns CDR1 GTSNPN and CDR2 SVGIG (reference sequence). The V and J ends lost 1 base and 8 bases, in that order; junction bases with no gene match: 9. CDR3 length: 15 amino acids. The CDR3 reads CAWSGGQGIWEPQHF. The CDR3 bases are TGTGCCTGGAGTGGTGGACAGGGGATTTGGGAGCCCCAGCATTTT.

By share, this clone ranks as medium-sized (0.01 to 0.1%). V gene TRBV7-9 combines with J gene TRBJ2-2; tentatively, D is TRBD2 (6 bases). Germline assignment: CDR1 SEHNR and CDR2 FQNEAQ (reference sequence). The CDR3 consists of 14 residues. Trimming stripped 5 bases from V and 4 bases from J, with 11 bases between. The CDR3 DNA reads TGTGCCAGCAGCCTGGGACTTTCCACCGGGGAGCTGTTTTTT. Translated, it gives CASSLGLSTGELFF.

In its sample, this clone ranks as medium-sized. The genes are TRBV28 and TRBJ2-7; 10 bases map to TRBD2. The ends lost 4 bases at V and 2 bases at J; junction bases unmatched: 5. CDR3 size: 15 residues. In germline, CDR1 is MDHEN, CDR2 SYDVKM. The CDR3, as DNA: TGTGCCAGCAGTTCTGCCGGGACTAGCGCCTACGAGCAGTACTTC. This translates into CASSSAGTSAYEQYF.

This clone was observed many times. V is TRBV7-2 and J is TRBJ1-6; possible D gene TRBD1, 6 bases. The CDR3 extends over 15 amino acids. V was clipped by 1 base and J by 7 bases, with 11 bases between them. Germline V gives CDR1 SGHTA, CDR2 FQGNSA. CDR3 region: CASSLGSRGNSPLHF. CDR3 nucleotide sequence: TGTGCCAGCAGCTTAGGAAGCAGGGGCAATTCACCCCTCCACTTT.

This clone showed up many times. This rearrangement joins TRBV7-9 to TRBJ1-3; D possibly corresponds to TRBD1 (6 bases). Germline assignment: CDR1 SEHNR and CDR2 FQNEAQ (reference sequence). CDR3 size: 15 residues. V lost 5 bases, J lost 6 bases, and 17 bases lay in between. CDR3 sequence: CASSQRVGAENTIYF. As DNA, the CDR3 is TGTGCCAGCAGCCAAAGGGTGGGGGCCGAAAACACCATATATTTT.

This clone was seen repeatedly, ten times or more. The chain is built from TRBV18 and TRBJ2-3; tentative D call: TRBD2 (5 bases). Germline-derived CDR1 and CDR2 are KGHSH and LQKENI. The germline V and J ends were trimmed by 2 bases and 5 bases, with 14 bases remaining between them. This CDR3 comprises 15 residues. The CDR3 DNA follows: TGTGCCAGCTCACCAACCGCGGGTTCCATAGATACGCAGTATTTT. Protein: CASSPTAGSIDTQYF.

This clone appeared many times. The chain combines TRBV9 with TRBJ2-1; no definite D call. This CDR3 has 12 amino acids. V lost 0 bases and J 11 bases, leaving 9 bases between the germline ends. Looked up from germline, CDR1 is SGDLS and CDR2 is YYNGEE. CDR3 residues: CASSVVERKQFF. The DNA for the CDR3 is TGTGCCAGCAGCGTAGTAGAAAGAAAGCAGTTCTTC.

This clone was seen only a few times. The DNA of the CDR3 is TGTGCCAGCAGCTTCAGGGGGCGAGAGACCCAGTACTTC. Residues: CASSFRGRETQYF. The chain links TRBV5-6 to TRBJ2-5, with 8 positions matching TRBD1. CDR3 length equals 13 residues. V was pared by 2 bases and J by 4 bases, with 1 base of the junction left unmatched. CDR1 and CDR2 from the germline V gene are SGHDT and YYEEEE.

Sample share makes this clone medium-sized. This chain links TRBV2 with TRBJ2-7; D is undetermined. This CDR3 contains 11 residues. Trimming stripped 7 bases from V and 3 bases from J, with 7 bases between. Looked up from germline, CDR1 is SNHLY and CDR2 is FYNNEI. The CDR3 coding sequence is TGTGCCAGCAAAGAAGGCTACGAGCAGTACTTC. The encoded protein is CASKEGYEQYF.

This clone is medium-sized within its sample. V is TRBV28 and J is TRBJ2-5; no clear D gene. This CDR3 spans 14 amino acids. V dropped 3 bases and J dropped 2 bases, with 10 bases sitting between them. CDR1 is MDHEN and CDR2 is SYDVKM in the germline V gene. This CDR3 reads CASSFYTTQETQYF. The CDR3 region has the DNA TGTGCCAGCAGTTTTTATACGACTCAAGAGACCCAGTACTTC.

This clone was picked up many times. V gene TRBV9 combines with J gene TRBJ1-1; D call uncertain. Trimming stripped 2 bases from V and 0 bases from J, with 8 bases between. Germline lookup yields CDR1 SGDLS and CDR2 YYNGEE. The CDR3 loop spans 14 amino acids. Here the CDR3 DNA reads TGTGCCAGCAGCGTGGGCCAGGTGAACACTGAAGCTTTCTTT. Translating gives CASSVGQVNTEAFF.

This clone is judged large. Other DNA sequences within the sample encode an identical CDR3. The chain recombines TRBV5-1 with TRBJ2-6; D remains ambiguous. The CDR3 is 15 amino acids. Trimming shortened V by 1 base and J by 0 bases, and 5 bases separated the two germline ends. Per germline, CDR1 SGHRS and CDR2 YFSETQ. CDR3 loop: CASSLQASGANVLTF. The CDR3 bases are TGCGCCAGCAGCTTGCAGGCCTCTGGGGCCAACGTCCTGACTTTC.

This clone counts as medium-sized (0.01 to 0.1%). The CDR3 here is CASSGGGLGNIQYF. The CDR3 DNA sequence: TGTGCCAGCAGCGGCGGGGGACTGGGAAACATTCAGTACTTC. The chain is built from TRBV5-4 and TRBJ2-4, with 7 bases fitting TRBD2. This CDR3 has 14 residues. The V gene end was trimmed by 4 bases and the J gene end by 6 bases; junction bases not matched to a gene: 7. Germline CDR1 and CDR2: SGHNT and YYREEE (reference sequence).

By sample fraction, this clone is medium-sized (0.01 to 0.1%). The chain combines TRBV12-3 or TRBV12-4 with TRBJ2-1; 7 bases align to TRBD2. The CDR3 loop spans 14 amino acids. J was trimmed by 0 bases and V by 7 bases; bases with no gene match: 3. As DNA, the CDR3 is TGTGCCAGCAACGGACTAGACTCCTACAATGAGCAGTTCTTC. This codes for CASNGLDSYNEQFF.